What follows is one TCR beta chain and its context. The CDR3 length is 15 residues. Germline V gene data show CDR1 as SGDLS and CDR2 as YYNGEE. V was clipped by 4 bases and J by 0 bases, with 14 bases between them. This record belongs to a study of OX40 agonist ivuxolimab in advanced cancers. For the study at large: Every 2 weeks, patients received ivuxolimab intravenously, dosed at 0.01 to 10 mg/kg.

Data came from immunoSEQ multiplex PCR; TCRdb stores just in-frame clones and leaves some out. This table holds about 88,000 clones, more than 70% found once. On cycle 4 day 1 and cycle 7 day 1, as well as at baseline, blood was sampled. The TCR originated in an adult with an advanced solid tumor such as melanoma, head and neck, liver or kidney cancer. Sequences were derived from CD4+ or CD8+ T cells sorted from blood, sampled in a trial of the OX40 agonist ivuxolimab. V usage is TRBV9 and J usage is TRBJ2-7; D is perhaps TRBD2 (5 bases). CDR3 nucleotides: TGTGCCAGCAGCCCACGCCCGGGGATCTCCTACGAGCAGTACTTC. It yields the protein CASSPRPGISYEQYF.